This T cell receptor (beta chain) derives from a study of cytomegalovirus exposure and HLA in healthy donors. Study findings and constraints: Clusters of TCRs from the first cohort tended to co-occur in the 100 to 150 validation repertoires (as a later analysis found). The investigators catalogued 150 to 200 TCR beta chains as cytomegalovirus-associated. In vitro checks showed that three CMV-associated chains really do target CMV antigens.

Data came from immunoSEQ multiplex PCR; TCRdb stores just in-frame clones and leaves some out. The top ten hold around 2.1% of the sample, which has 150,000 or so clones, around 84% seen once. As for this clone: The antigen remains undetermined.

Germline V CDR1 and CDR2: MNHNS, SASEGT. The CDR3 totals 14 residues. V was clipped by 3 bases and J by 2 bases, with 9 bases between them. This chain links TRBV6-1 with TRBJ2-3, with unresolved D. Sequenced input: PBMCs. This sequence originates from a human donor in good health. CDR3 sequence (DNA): TGTGCCAGCAGTGATAACAGAATCACAGATACGCAGTATTTT. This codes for CASSDNRITDTQYF.